The entry below describes one T cell receptor (beta chain). As yet, its antigen is unknown. The data belong to a study of OX40 agonist ivuxolimab in advanced cancers. For the study at large: A mean age of around 60 years, range roughly 20 to 79, was recorded, and roughly 83% were male. General study findings and limits: CD4+ T cells averaged fewer expanded clones than CD8+ T cells.

Patients were excluded for autoimmune disease history or systemic immunosuppression. Generated by immunoSEQ multiplex PCR, the TCRdb table keeps only in-frame clones and is missing some. Seen here are fewer than 30,000 clones, less than 90% observed once, and the top ten hold under 35%. V shed 6 bases, J shed 10 bases, and the junction held 10 bases outside the gene matches. CDR3 length: 15 residues. The germline V gene has CDR1 SNHLY and CDR2 FYNNEI. Sequenced here: CD4+ or CD8+ T cells sorted from blood, sampled in a trial of the OX40 agonist ivuxolimab. This TCR came from an adult with an advanced solid tumor such as melanoma, head and neck, liver or kidney cancer. The rearrangement uses TRBV2 and TRBJ2-1; 12 bases line up with TRBD2. CDR3 bases: TGTGCCAGCAGAGCCACTAGCGGGGGGTCAGGCGAGCAGTTCTTC. Translated, it gives CASRATSGGSGEQFF.